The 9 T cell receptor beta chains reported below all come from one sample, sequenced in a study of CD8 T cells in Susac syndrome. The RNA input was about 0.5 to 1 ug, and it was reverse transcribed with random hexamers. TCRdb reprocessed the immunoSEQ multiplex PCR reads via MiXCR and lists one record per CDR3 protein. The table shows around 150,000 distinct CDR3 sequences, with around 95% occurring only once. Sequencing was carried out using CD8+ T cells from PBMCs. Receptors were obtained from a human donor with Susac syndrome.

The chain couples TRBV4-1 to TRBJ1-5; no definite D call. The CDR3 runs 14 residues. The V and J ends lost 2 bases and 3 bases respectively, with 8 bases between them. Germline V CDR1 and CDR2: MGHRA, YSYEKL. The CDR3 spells CASSQWDTNQPQHF. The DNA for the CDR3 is TGCGCCAGCAGCCAATGGGATACCAATCAGCCCCAGCATTTT.

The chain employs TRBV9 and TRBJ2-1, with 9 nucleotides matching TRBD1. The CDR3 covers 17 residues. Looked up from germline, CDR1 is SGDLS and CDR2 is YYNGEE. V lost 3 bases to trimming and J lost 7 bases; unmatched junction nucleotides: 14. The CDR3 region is CASSARLQGQGENEQFF. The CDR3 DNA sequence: TGTGCCAGCAGCGCAAGACTCCAGGGACAGGGAGAAAATGAGCAGTTCTTC. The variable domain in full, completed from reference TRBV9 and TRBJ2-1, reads DSGVTQTPKHLITATGQRVTLRCSPRSGDLSVYWYQQSLDQGLQFLIQYYNGEERAKGNILERFSAQQFPDLHSELNLSSLELGDSALYFCASSARLQGQGENEQFFGPGTRLTVL.

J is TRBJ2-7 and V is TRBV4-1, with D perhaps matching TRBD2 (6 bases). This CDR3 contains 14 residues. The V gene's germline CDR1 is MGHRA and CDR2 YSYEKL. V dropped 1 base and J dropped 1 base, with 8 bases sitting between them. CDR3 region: CASSQALASYEQYF. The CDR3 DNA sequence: TGCGCCAGCAGCCAAGCACTAGCTTCCTACGAGCAGTACTTC.

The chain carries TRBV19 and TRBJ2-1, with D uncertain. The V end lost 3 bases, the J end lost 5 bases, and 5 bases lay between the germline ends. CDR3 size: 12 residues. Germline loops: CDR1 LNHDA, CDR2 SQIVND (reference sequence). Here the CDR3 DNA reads TGTGCCAGTAGTATTGGGCACAATGAGCAGTTCTTC. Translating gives CASSIGHNEQFF.

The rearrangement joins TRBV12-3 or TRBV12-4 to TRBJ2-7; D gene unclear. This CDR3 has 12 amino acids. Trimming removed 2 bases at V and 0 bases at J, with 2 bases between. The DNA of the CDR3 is TGTGCCAGCAGTTTAACCTCCTACGAGCAGTACTTC. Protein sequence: CASSLTSYEQYF.

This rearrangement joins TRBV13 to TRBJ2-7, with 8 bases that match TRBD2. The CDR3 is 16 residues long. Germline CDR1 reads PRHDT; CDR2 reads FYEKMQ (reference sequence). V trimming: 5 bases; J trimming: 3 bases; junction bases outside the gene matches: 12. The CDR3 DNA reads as TGTGCCAGCAGCCCGAAGGCGGGAGGCCTTATCTACGAGCAGTACTTC. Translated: CASSPKAGGLIYEQYF.

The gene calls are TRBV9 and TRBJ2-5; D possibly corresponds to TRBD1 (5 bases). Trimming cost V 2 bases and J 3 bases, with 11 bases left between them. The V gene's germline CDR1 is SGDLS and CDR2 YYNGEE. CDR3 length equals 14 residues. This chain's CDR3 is CASSVSDTKETQYF. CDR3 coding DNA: TGTGCCAGCAGCGTTTCGGACACGAAAGAGACCCAGTACTTC.

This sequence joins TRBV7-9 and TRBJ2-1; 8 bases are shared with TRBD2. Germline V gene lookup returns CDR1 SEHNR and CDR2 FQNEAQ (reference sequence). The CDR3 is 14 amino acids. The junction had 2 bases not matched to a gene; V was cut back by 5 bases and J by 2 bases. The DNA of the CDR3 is TGTGCCAGCAGCCGGGGACTAGCCTACAATGAGCAGTTCTTC. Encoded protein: CASSRGLAYNEQFF.

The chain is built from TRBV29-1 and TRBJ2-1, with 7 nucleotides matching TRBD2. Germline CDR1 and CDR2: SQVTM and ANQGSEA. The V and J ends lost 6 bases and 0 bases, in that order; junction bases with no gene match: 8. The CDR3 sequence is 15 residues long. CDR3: CSVSAGPSSYNEQFF. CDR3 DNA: TGCAGCGTCTCAGCGGGACCGAGCTCCTACAATGAGCAGTTCTTC.